This T cell receptor (beta chain) originates from a study of blood T cells in healthy people across ages. Study findings and constraints: As naive T cell percentage varied, TCR beta diversity correlated strongly with it.

Of note for this clonotype: Its antigen is as yet unknown.

The second PCR ran about 6 to 11 cycles with a sample-barcoded 5' primer and J-beta primers. Samples each returned at least 3 million CDR3-containing paired-end reads. TCRdb recomputed calls from the 5' RACE reads with MiXCR, one row per CDR3 protein. The sample has around 800,000 distinct CDR3 sequences, about 26% seen once. V dropped 1 base and J dropped 4 bases, with 8 bases sitting between them. The CDR3 extends over 14 amino acids. CDR1 and CDR2 (germline): SGDLS, YYNGEE. In addition, the sample was reused for a study of T cells of mothers and their children. That paper states: For the second PCR, the M1S primer put in sample barcodes and 2-4 random nucleotides. Biologically related mothers and children overlapped slightly more than unrelated pairs, a non-significant difference.

The sequenced material came from blood. The source is a boy aged 5-17 years in good health. The chain links TRBV9 to TRBJ2-2; weak D call: TRBD1 (6 bases). In DNA form, the CDR3 reads TGTGCCAGCAGCGTAAAGACAGGCACCGGGGAGCTGTTTTTT. Amino acid sequence: CASSVKTGTGELFF.